Sequencing of this T cell receptor (beta chain) was carried out in a study of blood T cells in healthy people across ages. General observations from the study: A greater number of naive CD4+ cells and higher diversity distinguished long-lived donors from aged donors.

J lost 5 bases, V lost 6 bases, and 13 bases had no gene match. Per germline, CDR1 MNHNS and CDR2 SASEGT. This CDR3 spans 17 amino acids. The second PCR ran about 6 to 12 cycles with a sample-barcoded 5' primer and J-beta primers. TCRdb used MiXCR to reprocess the 5' RACE reads, holding one entry per CDR3 protein. The data show 540,000 or so distinct CDR3 sequences, more than 20% seen once. With regard to this clonotype: Its antigen is not identified.

These records were also assigned to another study, of T cells of mothers and their children. That source reports: When the second PCR was run, its M1S primer added sample barcodes and 2-4 random nucleotides. The data showed no persistent microchimeric T cell clones.

The chain combines TRBV6-1 with TRBJ1-6, with TRBD1 matching 7 bases. The sequenced material came from blood. The receptor's source is a boy under 18 in good health. The CDR3 sequence: CASRSFGTEANNSPLHF. The CDR3 DNA is TGTGCCAGCAGGTCATTCGGGACAGAAGCGAATAATTCACCCCTCCACTTT.